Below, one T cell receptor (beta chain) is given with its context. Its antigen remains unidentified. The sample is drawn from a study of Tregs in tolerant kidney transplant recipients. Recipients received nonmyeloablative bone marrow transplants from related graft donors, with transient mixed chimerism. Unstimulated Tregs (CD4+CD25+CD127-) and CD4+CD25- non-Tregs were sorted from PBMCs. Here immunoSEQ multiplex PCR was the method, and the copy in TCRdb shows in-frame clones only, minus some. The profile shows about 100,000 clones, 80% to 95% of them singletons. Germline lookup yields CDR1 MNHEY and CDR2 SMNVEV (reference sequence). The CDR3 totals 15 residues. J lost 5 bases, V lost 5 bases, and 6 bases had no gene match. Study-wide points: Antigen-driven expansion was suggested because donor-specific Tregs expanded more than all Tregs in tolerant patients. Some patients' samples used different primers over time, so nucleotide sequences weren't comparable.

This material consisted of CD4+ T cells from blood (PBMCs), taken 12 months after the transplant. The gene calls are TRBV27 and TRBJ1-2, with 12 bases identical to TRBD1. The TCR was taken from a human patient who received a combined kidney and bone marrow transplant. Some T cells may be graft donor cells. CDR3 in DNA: TGTGCCAGCAGTCCCGGGACAGGGGGCTATTATGGCTACACCTTC. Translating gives CASSPGTGGYYGYTF.